The 23 T cell receptor beta chains reported below all come from one sample, sequenced in a study of T cell responses to AZD1222 COVID-19 vaccine. Produced via immunoSEQ multiplex PCR; TCRdb's table is partial and in-frame only. The sample has 170,000 or so clones, less than 95% seen once. Here the sequenced sample was peripheral blood, taken on day 0 of AZD1222 vaccination. The receptors come from an adult in good health.

This clone was recorded a few times. This sequence joins TRBV5-5 and TRBJ1-5; D may be TRBD1 (5 bases). CDR1 and CDR2 from the germline V gene are SGHKS and YYEKEE (reference sequence). V was pared by 0 bases and J by 7 bases, with 11 bases between. The CDR3 loop spans 14 amino acids. CDR3 sequence reads: CASSLAGGGQPQHF. The DNA of the CDR3 is TGTGCCAGCAGCTTGGCCGGCGGGGGGCAGCCCCAGCATTTT. Full variable domain (missing parts from reference TRBV5-5 and TRBJ1-5): DAGVTQSPTHLIKTRGQQVTLRCSPISGHKSVSWYQQVLGQGPQFIFQYYEKEERGRGNFPDRFSARQFPNYSSELNVNALLLGDSALYLCASSLAGGGQPQHFGDGTRLSIL.

This chain links TRBV7-2 with TRBJ1-1; perhaps TRBD1 as D (6 bases). Germline CDR1 is SGHTA and CDR2 is FQGNSA. Trimming pared 5 bases from V and 4 bases from J, leaving 11 bases between. CDR3 length: 13 amino acids. The CDR3 region has the DNA TGTGCCAGCAGCCTCCTCAGGGGCACTGAAGCTTTCTTT. Protein product: CASSLLRGTEAFF.

DNA for the CDR3: TGTGCCACCAGCAGAGATGGCATCTCTGGAAACACCATATATTTT. It codes for CATSRDGISGNTIYF. This sequence joins TRBV15 and TRBJ1-3; D gene unclear. Per germline, CDR1 LNHNV and CDR2 YYDKDF (reference sequence). This CDR3 spans 15 amino acids. Trimming shortened V by 0 bases and J by 0 bases, and 6 bases separated the two germline ends. Supplemented by reference TRBV15 and TRBJ1-3, the full variable domain reads DAMVIQNPRYQVTQFGKPVTLSCSQTLNHNVMYWYQQKSSQAPKLLFHYYDKDFNNEADTPDNFQSRRPNTSFCFLDIRSPGLGDTAMYLCATSRDGISGNTIYFGEGSWLTVV.

This rearrangement joins TRBV15 to TRBJ1-5, with 8 bases that match TRBD1. The V gene's germline CDR1 is LNHNV and CDR2 YYDKDF (reference sequence). This CDR3 has 15 amino acids. Trimming cost V 1 base and J 3 bases; bases outside gene matches: 2. CDR3 loop: CATSRGTGFNQPQHF. CDR3 sequence (DNA): TGTGCCACCAGCAGAGGGACAGGGTTCAATCAGCCCCAGCATTTT.

This chain uses TRBV27 with TRBJ2-1; 7 positions agree with TRBD1. Germline V gives CDR1 MNHEY, CDR2 SMNVEV (reference sequence). The length of the CDR3 is 14 residues. J gave up 9 bases and V 6 bases, and 11 bases lay outside the gene matches. The CDR3 DNA follows: TGTGCCAGCAGGTTGGGACAGACAATCGGTGAGCAGTTCTTC. Translated: CASRLGQTIGEQFF.

As DNA, the CDR3 is TGTGCCAGCAGCCAAGGCAGGGGAGGTAACGAGCAGTACTTC. Its protein is CASSQGRGGNEQYF. The chain joins TRBV3-1 (or the pseudogene TRBV3-2) to TRBJ2-7; D assignment may be TRBD1 or TRBD2 (6 bases each). Germline-derived CDR1 and CDR2 are LGHDT and YNNKEL (reference sequence). CDR3 length: 14 residues. V lost 1 base to trimming and J lost 5 bases, with 12 bases between them.

This clone was observed a few times. V is TRBV10-1 and J is TRBJ1-6, with a tentative D call TRBD1 (5 bases). The CDR3 loop spans 14 amino acids. From germline, CDR1 is WNHNN and CDR2 SYGVQD (reference sequence). The ends were cut back, 8 bases at V and 4 bases at J, with 12 bases in the middle. The CDR3 sequence is CASGGVFYNSPLHF. CDR3 coding DNA: TGCGCCAGCGGGGGGGTCTTTTATAATTCACCCCTCCACTTT.

The gene calls are TRBV27 and TRBJ2-7, with D unclear. V lost 2 bases, J lost 0 bases, and 14 bases lay in between. Looked up from germline, CDR1 is MNHEY and CDR2 is SMNVEV (reference sequence). This CDR3 region has 16 residues. CDR3 amino acids: CASSLLFSGSSYEQYF. In nucleotides, the CDR3 is TGTGCCAGCAGTTTACTATTCAGTGGGTCCTCCTACGAGCAGTACTTC.

V and J are TRBV5-4 and TRBJ2-3, with no clear D. CDR1 SGHNT and CDR2 YYREEE come from the germline V gene (reference sequence). Trimming removed 1 base from V and 7 bases from J, with 1 base in between. The CDR3 contains 10 residues. This chain's CDR3 is CASSLYTQYF. As DNA, the CDR3 is TGTGCCAGCAGCTTGTATACGCAGTATTTT.

The J gene is TRBJ2-2, the V gene TRBV6-5; 7 bases align to TRBD2. Germline V lookup: CDR1 MNHEY, CDR2 SVGAGI. CDR3 length equals 13 residues. Losses at the gene ends were 6 bases for V and 7 bases for J; bases not matched to a gene: 5. For the CDR3, the DNA is TGTGCCAGCAGCAAACTAGCGAGCGGGGAGCTGTTTTTT. Its protein is CASSKLASGELFF.

This chain uses TRBV2 with TRBJ2-1; D possibly matches TRBD1 or TRBD2 (5 bases each). Trimming took 7 bases from V and 6 from J, leaving 10 bases between them. Germline CDR1 SNHLY, CDR2 FYNNEI. The CDR3 sequence is 12 residues long. The CDR3 DNA follows: TGTGCCAGCAAAGGGGACGCCAATGAGCAGTTCTTC. Residues: CASKGDANEQFF.

The gene calls are TRBV29-1 and TRBJ1-1; unclear D gene. Trimming removed 4 bases from V and 1 base from J, with 16 bases in between. The CDR3 is made up of 15 amino acids. The V gene's germline CDR1 is SQVTM and CDR2 ANQGSEA. CDR3 in amino acids: CSVGLQPTPNTEAFF. In nucleotides, the CDR3 is TGCAGCGTTGGATTGCAACCGACGCCGAACACTGAAGCTTTCTTT.

This clone was observed once. J is TRBJ2-3 and V is TRBV4-2; TRBD2 matches at 13 bases. The CDR3 extends over 18 amino acids. Germline loops: CDR1 LGHNA, CDR2 YNFKEQ. J lost 4 bases, V lost 0 bases, and 7 bases had no gene match. The chain's CDR3 is CASSQDGLAGVPPDTQYF. The CDR3 DNA is TGTGCCAGCAGCCAAGACGGACTAGCGGGGGTCCCACCAGATACGCAGTATTTT.

The chain employs TRBV7-9 and TRBJ1-2; the D is unclear. This CDR3 spans 15 amino acids. Germline loops: CDR1 SEHNR, CDR2 FQNEAQ (reference sequence). The V end lost 0 bases, the J end lost 7 bases, and 15 bases lay between the germline ends. As DNA, the CDR3 is TGTGCCAGCAGCTTAGCTCGAGCGGACTACGGTGGCTACACCTTC. It is translated as CASSLARADYGGYTF. Complete variable domain (other parts from reference TRBV7-9 and TRBJ1-2): DTGVSQNPRHKITKRGQNVTFRCDPISEHNRLYWYRQTLGQGPEFLTYFQNEAQLEKSRLLSDRFSAERPKGSFSTLEIQRTEQGDSAMYLCASSLARADYGGYTFGSGTRLTVV.

V usage is TRBV6-6 and J usage is TRBJ1-1; D is unclear. The CDR3 totals 13 residues. CDR1 is MNHNY, CDR2 SVGAGI, per germline (reference sequence). V was cut by 7 bases and J by 1 base, with 10 bases left in between. The CDR3 loop reads CASIKDENTEAFF. The CDR3 bases are TGTGCCAGCATCAAGGACGAGAACACTGAAGCTTTCTTT.

This chain joins TRBV5-4 and TRBJ1-2; no clear D. The CDR3 has 15 residues. Germline V lookup: CDR1 SGHNT, CDR2 YYREEE (reference sequence). V gave up 4 bases and J gave up 1 base, with 14 bases separating them. CDR3: CASSPSRRDNYGYTF. CDR3 nucleotide sequence: TGTGCCAGCAGCCCCTCAAGACGGGATAACTATGGCTACACCTTC.

Written as DNA, the CDR3 is TGCAGCCTCGAACACACCTACGAGCAGTACTTC. Protein product: CSLEHTYEQYF. V is TRBV29-1 and J is TRBJ2-7; no clear D gene. Trimming pared 8 bases from V and 2 bases from J, leaving 10 bases between. The CDR3 has 11 amino acids. Germline V gene sequence: CDR1 SQVTM, CDR2 ANQGSEA.

V usage is TRBV29-1 and J usage is TRBJ2-1; 8 bases fit TRBD2. The J segment lost 4 bases and the V segment lost 2 bases, leaving 4 bases of the junction unmatched. The length of the CDR3 is 14 residues. The V gene's germline CDR1 is SQVTM and CDR2 ANQGSEA. The CDR3 DNA is TGCAGCGTTGAAACGGGGGGGGAGTACAATGAGCAGTTCTTC. Protein product: CSVETGGEYNEQFF.

This sequence joins TRBV7-6 and TRBJ1-3, with 7 bases fitting TRBD1. CDR1 is SGHVS, CDR2 FNYEAQ, per germline. V trimming: 7 bases; J trimming: 4 bases; junction bases outside the gene matches: 7. The CDR3 is 14 amino acids. Here the CDR3 DNA reads TGTGCCAGCACCATAATACAGGGGGGAAACACCATATATTTT. Encoded protein: CASTIIQGGNTIYF.

The V call is TRBV5-1, the J call TRBJ2-7; 11 bases line up with TRBD1. Germline V gene lookup returns CDR1 SGHRS and CDR2 YFSETQ. This CDR3 comprises 13 residues. The V gene end was trimmed by 5 bases and the J gene end by 6 bases; junction bases not matched to a gene: 4. CDR3 loop: CASRPGQGAEQYF. CDR3 DNA sequence: TGCGCCAGCAGACCTGGACAGGGGGCCGAGCAGTACTTC. The whole variable domain, filled in from reference TRBV5-1 and TRBJ2-7, reads KAGVTQTPRYLIKTRGQQVTLSCSPISGHRSVSWYQQTPGQGLQFLFEYFSETQRNKGNFPGRFSGRQFSNSRSEMNVSTLELGDSALYLCASRPGQGAEQYFGPGTRLTVT.

V gene TRBV3-1 (or the pseudogene TRBV3-2) combines with J gene TRBJ2-1; D perhaps matches TRBD1 (6 bases). There are 14 residues in the CDR3. V was cut by 5 bases and J by 4 bases, with 12 bases left in between. The germline CDR1 and CDR2 sequences are LGHDT and YNNKEL (reference sequence). The CDR3 here is CASSARDNYNEQFF. The CDR3, as DNA: TGTGCCAGCAGCGCCCGGGACAATTACAATGAGCAGTTCTTC.

The chain carries TRBV5-1 and TRBJ1-2; perhaps TRBD1 as D (5 bases). The CDR3 length is 14 residues. Trimming took 0 bases from V and 7 from J, leaving 13 bases between them. CDR1 is SGHRS, CDR2 YFSETQ, per germline. CDR3 residues: CASSLASGAGGYTF. The CDR3 coding sequence is TGCGCCAGCAGCTTGGCCAGCGGGGCTGGTGGCTACACCTTC. The whole variable domain, remainder taken from reference TRBV5-1 and TRBJ1-2, is KAGVTQTPRYLIKTRGQQVTLSCSPISGHRSVSWYQQTPGQGLQFLFEYFSETQRNKGNFPGRFSGRQFSNSRSEMNVSTLELGDSALYLCASSLASGAGGYTFGSGTRLTVV.

This clone has more than one count but fewer than ten. The J gene is TRBJ1-1, the V gene TRBV7-2; 7 bases agree with TRBD1. Trimming removed 6 bases from V and 4 bases from J; junction bases left unmatched: 8. This CDR3 has 14 amino acids. CDR1 is SGHTA and CDR2 is FQGNSA in the germline V gene. The CDR3 reads CASRQRQGPTEAFF. DNA for the CDR3: TGTGCCAGCAGACAAAGACAGGGTCCCACTGAAGCTTTCTTT.